This entry features one T cell receptor (beta chain) sequence. The repertoire was sequenced with immunoSEQ multiplex PCR; TCRdb's copy has only in-frame clones and lacks some. The sample holds about 68,000 clones, around 73% seen once. These data belong to a study of PD-1 blockade in mismatch repair-deficient tumors. Germline loops: CDR1 MNHEY, CDR2 SMNVEV (reference sequence). This CDR3 is built from 14 residues. Trimming removed 5 bases from V and 5 bases from J, with 13 bases in between. A few pembrolizumab responders had their TCRs sequenced. The rearrangement joins TRBV27 to TRBJ1-5; maybe TRBD1 (5 bases). This TCR came from an adult with mismatch repair-deficient cancer. This material consisted of peripheral blood, taken 2 weeks after starting pembrolizumab. DNA of the CDR3: TGTGCCAGCAGTCCACCCGGGGGTTATCAGCCCCAGCATTTT. It encodes CASSPPGGYQPQHF.